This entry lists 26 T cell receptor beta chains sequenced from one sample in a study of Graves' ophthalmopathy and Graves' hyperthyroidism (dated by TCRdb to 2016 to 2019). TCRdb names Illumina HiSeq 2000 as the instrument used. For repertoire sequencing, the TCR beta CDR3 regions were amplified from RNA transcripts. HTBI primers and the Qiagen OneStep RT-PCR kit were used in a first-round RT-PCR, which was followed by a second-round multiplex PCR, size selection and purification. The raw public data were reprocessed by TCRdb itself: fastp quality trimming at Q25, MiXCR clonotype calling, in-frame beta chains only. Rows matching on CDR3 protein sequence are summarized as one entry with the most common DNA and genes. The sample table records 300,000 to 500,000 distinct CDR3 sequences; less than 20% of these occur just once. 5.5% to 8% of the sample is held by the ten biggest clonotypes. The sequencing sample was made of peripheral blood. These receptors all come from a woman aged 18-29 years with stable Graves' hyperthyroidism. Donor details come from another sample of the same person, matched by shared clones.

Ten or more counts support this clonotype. This chain's CDR3 is CASSMGASGGNEQYF. The CDR3 bases are TGTGCCAGTAGTATGGGGGCTAGCGGGGGCAACGAGCAGTACTTC. The genes are TRBV19 and TRBJ2-7; 10 nucleotides line up with TRBD2. Losses at the gene ends were 3 bases for V and 5 bases for J; bases not matched to a gene: 7. The CDR3 contains 15 residues. Germline CDR1 is LNHDA and CDR2 is SQIVND (reference sequence).

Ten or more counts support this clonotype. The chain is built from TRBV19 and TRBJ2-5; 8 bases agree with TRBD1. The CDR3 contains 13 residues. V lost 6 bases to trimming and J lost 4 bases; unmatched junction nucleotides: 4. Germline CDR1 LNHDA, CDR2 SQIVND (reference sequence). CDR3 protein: CASSGQGGETQYF. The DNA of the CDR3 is TGTGCCAGTAGCGGACAGGGAGGAGAGACCCAGTACTTC. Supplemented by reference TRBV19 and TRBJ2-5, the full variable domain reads DGGITQSPKYLFRKEGQNVTLSCEQNLNHDAMYWYRQDPGQGLRLIYYSQIVNDFQKGDIAEGYSVSREKKESFPLTVTSAQKNPTAFYLCASSGQGGETQYFGPGTRLLVL.

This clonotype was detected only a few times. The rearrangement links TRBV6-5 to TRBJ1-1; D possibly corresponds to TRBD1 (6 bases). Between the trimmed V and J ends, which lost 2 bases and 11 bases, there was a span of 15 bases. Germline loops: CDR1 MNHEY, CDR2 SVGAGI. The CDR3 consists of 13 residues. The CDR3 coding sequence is TGTGCCAGCAGTTACCGGGGGCAGGGTAGGGCTTTCTTT. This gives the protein CASSYRGQGRAFF.

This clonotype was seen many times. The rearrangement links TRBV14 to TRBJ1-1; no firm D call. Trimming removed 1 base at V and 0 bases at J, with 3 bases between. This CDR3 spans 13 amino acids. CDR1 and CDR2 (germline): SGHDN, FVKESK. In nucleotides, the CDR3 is TGTGCCAGCAGCCAAGTATTGAACACTGAAGCTTTCTTT. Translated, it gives CASSQVLNTEAFF.

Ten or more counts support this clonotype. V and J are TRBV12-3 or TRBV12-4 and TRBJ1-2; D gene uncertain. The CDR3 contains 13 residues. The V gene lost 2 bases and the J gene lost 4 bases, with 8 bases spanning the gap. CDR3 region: CASSLKAVYGYTF. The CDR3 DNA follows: TGTGCCAGCAGTTTAAAAGCAGTCTATGGCTACACCTTC.

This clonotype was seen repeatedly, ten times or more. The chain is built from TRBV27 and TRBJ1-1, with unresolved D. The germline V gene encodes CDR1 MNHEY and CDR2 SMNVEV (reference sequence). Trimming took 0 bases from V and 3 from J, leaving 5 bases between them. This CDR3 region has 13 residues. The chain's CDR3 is CASSLSRYTEAFF. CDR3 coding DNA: TGTGCCAGCAGTTTATCTCGATACACTGAAGCTTTCTTT.

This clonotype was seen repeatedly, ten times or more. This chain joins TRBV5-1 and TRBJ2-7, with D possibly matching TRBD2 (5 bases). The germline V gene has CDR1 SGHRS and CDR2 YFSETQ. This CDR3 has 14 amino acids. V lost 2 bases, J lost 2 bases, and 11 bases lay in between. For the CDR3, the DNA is TGCGCCAGCAGCTTCGGGATCTATCCCTACGAGCAGTACTTC. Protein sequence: CASSFGIYPYEQYF. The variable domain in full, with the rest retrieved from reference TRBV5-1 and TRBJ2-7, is KAGVTQTPRYLIKTRGQQVTLSCSPISGHRSVSWYQQTPGQGLQFLFEYFSETQRNKGNFPGRFSGRQFSNSRSEMNVSTLELGDSALYLCASSFGIYPYEQYFGPGTRLTVT.

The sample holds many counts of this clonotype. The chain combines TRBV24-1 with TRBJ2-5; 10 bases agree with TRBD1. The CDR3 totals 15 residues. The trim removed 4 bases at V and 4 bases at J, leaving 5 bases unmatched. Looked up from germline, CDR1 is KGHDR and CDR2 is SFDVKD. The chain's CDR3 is CATSDYGQGVETQYF. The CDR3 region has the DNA TGTGCCACCAGTGACTACGGACAGGGGGTAGAGACCCAGTACTTC.

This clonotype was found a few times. Written as DNA, the CDR3 is TGTGCCAGCAACAGGGACTTGAACACTGAAGCTTTCTTT. It encodes CASNRDLNTEAFF. This chain connects TRBV12-3 or TRBV12-4 to TRBJ1-1; D perhaps matches TRBD1 (6 bases). The CDR3 covers 13 residues. The V end was cut by 7 bases, the J end by 0 bases, with 9 bases between.

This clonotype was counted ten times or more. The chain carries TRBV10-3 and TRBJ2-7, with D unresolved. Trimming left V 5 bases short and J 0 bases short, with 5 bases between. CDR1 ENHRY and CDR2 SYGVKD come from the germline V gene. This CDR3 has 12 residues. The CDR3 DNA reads TGTGCCATCAGTCCCCTCTCCTACGAGCAGTACTTC. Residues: CAISPLSYEQYF.

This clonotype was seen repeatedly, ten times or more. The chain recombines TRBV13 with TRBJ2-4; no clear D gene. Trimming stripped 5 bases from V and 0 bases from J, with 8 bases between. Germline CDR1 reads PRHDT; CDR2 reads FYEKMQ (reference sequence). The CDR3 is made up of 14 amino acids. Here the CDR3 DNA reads TGTGCCAGCAGCCCTTCGGTAGCCAAAAACATTCAGTACTTC. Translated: CASSPSVAKNIQYF.

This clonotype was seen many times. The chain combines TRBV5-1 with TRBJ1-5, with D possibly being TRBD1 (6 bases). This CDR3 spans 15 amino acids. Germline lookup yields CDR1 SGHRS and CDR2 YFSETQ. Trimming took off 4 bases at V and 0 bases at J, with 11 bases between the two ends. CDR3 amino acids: CASSASGASNQPQHF. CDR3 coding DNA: TGCGCCAGCAGCGCCTCGGGGGCTAGCAATCAGCCCCAGCATTTT.

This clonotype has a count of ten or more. CDR3 nucleotides: TGTGCCAGCAGTTACAGCGTCGTGACGATCACCGGGGAGCTGTTTTTT. Residues: CASSYSVVTITGELFF. The chain joins TRBV6-2 or TRBV6-3 to TRBJ2-2; D gene uncertain. V was clipped by 2 bases and J by 4 bases, with 14 bases between them. The CDR3 contains 16 residues. Germline V gives CDR1 MNHEY, CDR2 SVGEGT.

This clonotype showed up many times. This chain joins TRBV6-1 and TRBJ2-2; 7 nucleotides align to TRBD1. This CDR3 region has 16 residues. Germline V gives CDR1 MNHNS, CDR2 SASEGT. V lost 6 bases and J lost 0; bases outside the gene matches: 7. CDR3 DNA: TGTGCCAGCAGGTCAAACAGGGGCGCGAACACCGGGGAGCTGTTTTTT. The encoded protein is CASRSNRGANTGELFF.

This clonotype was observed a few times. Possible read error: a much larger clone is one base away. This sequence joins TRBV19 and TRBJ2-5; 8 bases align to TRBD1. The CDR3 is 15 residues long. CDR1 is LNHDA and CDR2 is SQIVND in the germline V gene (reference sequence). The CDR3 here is CASSPREDRAETKYF. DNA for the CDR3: TGTGCCAGTAGTCCCCGTGAGGACAGGGCTGAGACCAAGTACTTC.

DNA for the CDR3: TGTGCCAGCAGTCGACAGGGGCCCTATGAGGAAGCTTTCTTT. Amino acid sequence: CASSRQGPYEEAFF. The genes are TRBV12-3 or TRBV12-4 and TRBJ1-1, with 8 bases identical to TRBD1. The length of the CDR3 is 14 residues. J was trimmed by 8 bases and V by 5 bases; bases with no gene match: 10.

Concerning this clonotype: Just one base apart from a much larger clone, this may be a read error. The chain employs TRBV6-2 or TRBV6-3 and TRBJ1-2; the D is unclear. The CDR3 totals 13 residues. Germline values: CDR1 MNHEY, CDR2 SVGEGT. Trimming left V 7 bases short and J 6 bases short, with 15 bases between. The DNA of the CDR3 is TGTGCCAGCACCTACGCTTCCCCGAATGGCTACACCTTC. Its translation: CASTYASPNGYTF.

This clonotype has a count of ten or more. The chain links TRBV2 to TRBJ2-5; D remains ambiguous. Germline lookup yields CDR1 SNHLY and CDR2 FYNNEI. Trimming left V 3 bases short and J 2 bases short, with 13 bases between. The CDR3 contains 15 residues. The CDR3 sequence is CASSEGGRAQETQYF. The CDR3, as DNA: TGTGCCAGCAGTGAGGGTGGTCGGGCGCAAGAGACCCAGTACTTC.

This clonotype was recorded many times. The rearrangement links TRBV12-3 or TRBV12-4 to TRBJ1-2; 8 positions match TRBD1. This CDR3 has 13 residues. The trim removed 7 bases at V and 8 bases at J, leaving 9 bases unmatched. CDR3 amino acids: CASTLRTGLGYTF. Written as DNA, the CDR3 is TGTGCCAGCACTCTTCGGACAGGGCTAGGCTACACCTTC.

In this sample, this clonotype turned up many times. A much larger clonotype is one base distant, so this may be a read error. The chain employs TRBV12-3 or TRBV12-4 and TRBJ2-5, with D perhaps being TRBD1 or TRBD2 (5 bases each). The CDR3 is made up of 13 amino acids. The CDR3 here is CASSRGRQEIQYF. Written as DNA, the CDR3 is TGTGCCAGCAGCCGGGGACGACAAGAGATCCAGTACTTC.

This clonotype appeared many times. CDR3 region: CASSPTWGYEQYF. The CDR3 DNA reads TGCGCCAGCAGCCCCACATGGGGCTACGAGCAGTACTTC. The V call is TRBV10-2, the J call TRBJ2-7; the D is unclear. Germline CDR1 is WSHSY and CDR2 is SAAADI. CDR3 length: 13 residues. V shed 6 bases and J shed 3 bases, with 12 bases lying between them.

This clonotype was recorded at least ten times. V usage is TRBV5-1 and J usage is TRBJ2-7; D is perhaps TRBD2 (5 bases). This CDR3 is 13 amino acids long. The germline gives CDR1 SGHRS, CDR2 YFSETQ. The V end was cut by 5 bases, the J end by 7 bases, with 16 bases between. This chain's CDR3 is CASRENSVKEQYF. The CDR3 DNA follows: TGCGCCAGCAGAGAAAATAGCGTAAAAGAGCAGTACTTC.

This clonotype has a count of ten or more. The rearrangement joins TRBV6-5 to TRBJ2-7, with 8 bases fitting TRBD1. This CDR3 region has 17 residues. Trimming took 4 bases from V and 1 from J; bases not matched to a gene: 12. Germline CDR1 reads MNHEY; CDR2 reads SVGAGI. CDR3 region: CASSFPSGGRASYEQYF. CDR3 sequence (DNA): TGTGCCAGCAGTTTCCCCTCAGGGGGCCGAGCATCCTACGAGCAGTACTTC.

Here the CDR3 DNA reads TGTGCCAGCAGTTATATTCAGGGGCAGAGTGAGGCCGGGGAGCTGTTTTTT. This codes for CASSYIQGQSEAGELFF. The chain links TRBV6-2 or TRBV6-3 to TRBJ2-2; D is perhaps TRBD1 (6 bases). The germline V gene encodes CDR1 MNHEY and CDR2 SVGEGT. CDR3 length equals 17 residues. The V and J ends lost 3 bases and 6 bases respectively, with 20 bases between them.

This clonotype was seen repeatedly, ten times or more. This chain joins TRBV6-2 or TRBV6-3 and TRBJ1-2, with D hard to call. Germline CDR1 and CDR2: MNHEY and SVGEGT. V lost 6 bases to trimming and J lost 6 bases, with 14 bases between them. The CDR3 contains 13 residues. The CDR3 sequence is CASSQLQRDGYTF. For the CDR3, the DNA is TGTGCCAGCAGCCAACTTCAAAGGGATGGCTACACCTTC.

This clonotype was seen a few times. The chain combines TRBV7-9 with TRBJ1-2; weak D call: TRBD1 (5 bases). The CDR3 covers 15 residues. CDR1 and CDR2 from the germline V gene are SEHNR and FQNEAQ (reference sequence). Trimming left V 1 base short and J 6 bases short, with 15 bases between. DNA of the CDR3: TGTGCCAGCAGCTTAGGGGCGGGGCGCACGGATGGCTACACCTTC. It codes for CASSLGAGRTDGYTF.